Following are 29 T cell receptor beta chains from one sample sequenced in a study of T cell responses to AZD1222 COVID-19 vaccine. Only in-frame clones appear in the TCRdb table, and some are missing; sequencing was by immunoSEQ multiplex PCR. Altogether over 120,000 clones are present, over 90% being singletons, with the ten largest covering under 6.5%. The sample was peripheral blood, taken on day 0 of AZD1222 vaccination. Source of these receptors: an adult in good health.

This chain uses TRBV19 with TRBJ2-7; D tentatively reads TRBD1 or TRBD2 (8 bases each). The CDR3 is made up of 19 amino acids. The V and J ends lost 3 bases and 3 bases respectively, with 27 bases between them. CDR1 is LNHDA and CDR2 is SQIVND in the germline V gene (reference sequence). The CDR3: CASSIRTGLKPAGVYEQYF. In DNA, the CDR3 is TGTGCCAGTAGTATCCGGACAGGGTTAAAGCCAGCGGGAGTCTACGAGCAGTACTTC. The entire variable domain, with the rest obtained from reference TRBV19 and TRBJ2-7, is as follows: DGGITQSPKYLFRKEGQNVTLSCEQNLNHDAMYWYRQDPGQGLRLIYYSQIVNDFQKGDIAEGYSVSREKKESFPLTVTSAQKNPTAFYLCASSIRTGLKPAGVYEQYFGPGTRLTVT.

V usage is TRBV25-1 and J usage is TRBJ2-1; 9 nucleotides line up with TRBD2. The CDR3 totals 15 residues. Germline values: CDR1 MGHDK, CDR2 SYGVNS. V shed 1 base, J shed 7 bases, and the junction held 5 bases outside the gene matches. For the CDR3, the DNA is TGTGCCAGCAGTGAATCCCTAGCGGGAAGGAATGAGCAGTTCTTC. Its translation: CASSESLAGRNEQFF.

The chain has TRBV3-1 (or the pseudogene TRBV3-2) and TRBJ2-1, with no clear D. The CDR3 is made up of 13 amino acids. V lost 4 bases to trimming and J lost 5 bases, with 9 bases between them. Per the germline V gene, CDR1 is LGHDT and CDR2 is YNNKEL (reference sequence). The CDR3 DNA follows: TGTGCCAGCAGCCCGACTGGAAACAATGAGCAGTTCTTC. This codes for CASSPTGNNEQFF.

The chain recombines TRBV4-2 with TRBJ2-2, with unresolved D. The CDR3 extends over 15 amino acids. The germline V gene has CDR1 LGHNA and CDR2 YNFKEQ. Trimming removed 0 bases from V and 10 bases from J, with 15 bases in between. CDR3 residues: CASSQDLEQPQELFF. As DNA, the CDR3 is TGTGCCAGCAGCCAAGATCTTGAGCAGCCACAGGAGCTGTTTTTT.

This chain connects TRBV28 to TRBJ1-3; a weak D match, TRBD1 (6 bases). Trimming pared 5 bases from V and 0 bases from J, leaving 11 bases between. CDR1 and CDR2 from the germline V gene are MDHEN and SYDVKM. This CDR3 spans 15 amino acids. CDR3 nucleotide sequence: TGTGCCAGCAGTGGAACAGGGTCCTCTGGAAACACCATATATTTT. Translated, it gives CASSGTGSSGNTIYF.

This sequence joins TRBV10-2 and TRBJ2-4; D is unresolved. V was cut by 7 bases and J by 1 base, with 17 bases left in between. The CDR3 contains 16 residues. Germline values: CDR1 WSHSY, CDR2 SAAADI. In DNA form, the CDR3 reads TGCGCCAGCACCATGGACCTATACGGGGCCAAAAACATTCAGTACTTC. Protein: CASTMDLYGAKNIQYF.

The chain uses TRBV7-8 and TRBJ2-1, with D possibly being TRBD2 (6 bases). V was pared by 2 bases and J by 3 bases, with 11 bases between. The V gene's germline CDR1 is SGHVS and CDR2 FQNEAQ. CDR3 length: 15 residues. As DNA, the CDR3 is TGTGCCAGCAGCTTAAGACTAGTGGGCTACAATGAGCAGTTCTTC. Its protein is CASSLRLVGYNEQFF.

The genes are TRBV7-2 and TRBJ1-1; D is uncertain. The germline V gene has CDR1 SGHTA and CDR2 FQGNSA. The CDR3 covers 16 residues. V lost 1 base, J lost 1 base, and 13 bases lay in between. CDR3: CASSLGAGLRNTEAFF. The CDR3, as DNA: TGTGCCAGCAGCTTAGGGGCTGGACTGCGGAACACTGAAGCTTTCTTT.

In this sample, this clone turned up once. CDR3 nucleotide sequence: TGTGCCAGCAGTCCCGGGGGGCCAGAAAAACTGTTTTTT. Amino acid sequence: CASSPGGPEKLFF. The rearrangement uses TRBV28 and TRBJ1-4; TRBD1 might be the D (6 bases). The CDR3 covers 13 residues. Germline V lookup: CDR1 MDHEN, CDR2 SYDVKM. Trimming shortened V by 5 bases and J by 8 bases, and 12 bases separated the two germline ends.

J is TRBJ1-1 and V is TRBV6-5; D unresolved. The ends were cut back, 2 bases at V and 7 bases at J, with 8 bases in the middle. There are 12 residues in the CDR3. CDR1 is MNHEY, CDR2 SVGAGI, per germline. The DNA for the CDR3 is TGTGCCAGCAGTTACGATTCAGGTGAAGCTTTCTTT. Translation gives CASSYDSGEAFF.

This chain uses TRBV20-1 with TRBJ1-1, with D maybe TRBD1 (5 bases). The CDR3 is made up of 11 amino acids. Germline V gene sequence: CDR1 DFQATT, CDR2 SNEGSKA (reference sequence). The V gene lost 0 bases and the J gene lost 8 bases, with 7 bases spanning the gap. The CDR3 region is CSARDKGEAFF. The CDR3 region has the DNA TGCAGTGCTAGAGACAAGGGGGAAGCTTTCTTT.

The chain couples TRBV7-8 to TRBJ1-1; the D is unclear. The germline CDR1 and CDR2 sequences are SGHVS and FQNEAQ. The CDR3 is 16 residues long. V shed 1 base and J shed 0 bases, with 12 bases lying between them. Here the CDR3 reads CASSLVRTDMNTEAFF. In DNA form, the CDR3 reads TGTGCCAGCAGCTTAGTAAGGACGGATATGAACACTGAAGCTTTCTTT.

The chain combines TRBV18 with TRBJ1-5; D unclear. With 0 bases removed from V and 6 bases from J, the gap between germline ends came to 12 bases. The CDR3 covers 15 residues. The germline CDR1 and CDR2 sequences are KGHSH and LQKENI. The CDR3 region is CASSPPTALGQPQHF. The CDR3, as DNA: TGTGCCAGCTCACCACCGACCGCTCTAGGTCAGCCCCAGCATTTT.

This clone was seen a few times. The chain employs TRBV6-1 and TRBJ2-7, with D unresolved. Trimming left V 2 bases short and J 4 bases short, with 9 bases between. Per germline, CDR1 MNHNS and CDR2 SASEGT. The CDR3 contains 13 residues. In nucleotides, the CDR3 is TGTGCCAGCAGTGAACAGTTCCAGTACGAGCAGTACTTC. Translated: CASSEQFQYEQYF.

The V and J genes are TRBV28 and TRBJ1-1; no definite D call. V was shortened by 2 bases and J by 3 bases, with 13 bases between the two germline ends. Germline V gene lookup returns CDR1 MDHEN and CDR2 SYDVKM. The CDR3 loop spans 15 amino acids. The CDR3 DNA follows: TGTGCCAGCAGTTTAAGTTTCGGGAGGGACACTGAAGCTTTCTTT. This gives the protein CASSLSFGRDTEAFF. The whole variable domain, remainder taken from reference TRBV28 and TRBJ1-1, is DVKVTQSSRYLVKRTGEKVFLECVQDMDHENMFWYRQDPGLGLRLIYFSYDVKMKEKGDIPEGYSVSREKKERFSLILESASTNQTSMYLCASSLSFGRDTEAFFGQGTRLTVV.

This clone is a singleton in its sample. This chain connects TRBV29-1 to TRBJ2-1, with 7 bases that match TRBD2. V gave up 4 bases and J gave up 10 bases; unmatched junction bases: 4. The CDR3 is 11 amino acids. From germline, CDR1 is SQVTM and CDR2 ANQGSEA. The CDR3 region is CSVGDYSEQFF. The CDR3 DNA sequence: TGCAGCGTTGGGGACTACTCCGAGCAGTTCTTC.

This rearrangement joins TRBV5-4 to TRBJ2-3; 8 bases fit TRBD2. V lost 3 bases to trimming and J lost 9 bases; unmatched junction nucleotides: 12. CDR1 is SGHNT and CDR2 is YYREEE in the germline V gene (reference sequence). This CDR3 comprises 15 residues. The chain's CDR3 is CASSYLSGKGGTQYF. In nucleotides, the CDR3 is TGTGCCAGCAGCTACCTTAGCGGGAAGGGAGGGACGCAGTATTTT. The variable domain in full, completed from reference TRBV5-4 and TRBJ2-3, reads ETGVTQSPTHLIKTRGQQVTLRCSSQSGHNTVSWYQQALGQGPQFIFQYYREEENGRGNFPPRFSGLQFPNYSSELNVNALELDDSALYLCASSYLSGKGGTQYFGPGTRLTVL.

The gene calls are TRBV10-3 and TRBJ1-3; D perhaps matches TRBD1 (6 bases). V lost 0 bases and J lost 0, with 15 bases in between. CDR1 ENHRY and CDR2 SYGVKD come from the germline V gene. The CDR3 covers 18 residues. This CDR3 reads CAISESLPRQASGNTIYF. Written as DNA, the CDR3 is TGTGCCATCAGTGAGTCCCTGCCCCGACAGGCCTCTGGAAACACCATATATTTT.

In its sample, this clone was seen a few times. This chain links TRBV4-1 with TRBJ2-4, with 14 bases lining up with TRBD2. Unmatched junction bases numbered 5, after V lost 0 bases and J lost 1 base. CDR1 is MGHRA and CDR2 is YSYEKL in the germline V gene. This CDR3 has 19 residues. Here the CDR3 reads CASSQEGLAGETAKNIQYF. The CDR3 DNA follows: TGCGCCAGCAGCCAAGAGGGACTAGCGGGAGAGACGGCCAAAAACATTCAGTACTTC.

V is TRBV6-2 or TRBV6-3 and J is TRBJ2-7; TRBD2 matches 12 bases. CDR1 is MNHEY, CDR2 SVGEGT, per germline. The ends lost 0 bases at V and 4 bases at J; junction bases unmatched: 10. The CDR3 runs to 18 residues. This CDR3 reads CASSYSVTSGSVGYEQYF. The DNA for the CDR3 is TGTGCCAGCAGTTACTCTGTGACTAGCGGGAGTGTCGGATACGAGCAGTACTTC.

This chain joins TRBV14 and TRBJ2-2; D is unclear. There are 14 residues in the CDR3. Trimming pared 4 bases from V and 1 base from J, leaving 7 bases between. Germline values: CDR1 SGHDN, CDR2 FVKESK. The CDR3 sequence: CASSLSGNTGELFF. The CDR3 region has the DNA TGTGCCAGCAGCCTTTCAGGGAACACCGGGGAGCTGTTTTTT.

J is TRBJ2-7 and V is TRBV27; D is unresolved. V gave up 3 bases and J gave up 2 bases, with 11 bases separating them. From germline, CDR1 is MNHEY and CDR2 SMNVEV (reference sequence). The CDR3 spans 14 residues. The CDR3 DNA follows: TGTGCCAGCAGTTTGGAAGGCGGTCCCTACGAGCAGTACTTC. Translation gives CASSLEGGPYEQYF.

The V and J genes are TRBV3-1 (or the pseudogene TRBV3-2) and TRBJ1-1; D possibly corresponds to TRBD1 (5 bases). The germline V gene has CDR1 LGHDT and CDR2 YNNKEL (reference sequence). This CDR3 is 14 amino acids long. V was clipped by 2 bases and J by 4 bases, with 11 bases between them. The CDR3 DNA is TGTGCCAGCAGCCAATCTCTGAGGGGCACTGAAGCTTTCTTT. Translating it yields CASSQSLRGTEAFF.

The V and J genes are TRBV7-8 and TRBJ2-3, with D hard to call. The V end was cut by 0 bases, the J end by 1 base, with 8 bases between. The germline CDR1 and CDR2 sequences are SGHVS and FQNEAQ. This CDR3 has 15 residues. The CDR3 bases are TGTGCCAGCAGCTTAGCCGGGCCCGGCACAGATACGCAGTATTTT. This gives the protein CASSLAGPGTDTQYF.

V usage is TRBV4-1 and J usage is TRBJ1-1, with unresolved D. V lost 4 bases, J lost 3 bases, and 12 bases lay in between. In germline, CDR1 is MGHRA, CDR2 YSYEKL. The CDR3 loop spans 14 amino acids. CDR3 sequence (DNA): TGCGCCAGCAGCCGCGCCGACGGGGACACTGAAGCTTTCTTT. Its translation: CASSRADGDTEAFF.

The V and J genes are TRBV29-1 and TRBJ2-3, with D possibly TRBD1 on 6 matching bases. The germline V gene has CDR1 SQVTM and CDR2 ANQGSEA. The CDR3 has 14 amino acids. Trimming shortened V by 3 bases and J by 5 bases, and 15 bases separated the two germline ends. The CDR3 coding sequence is TGCAGCGTTGACGGCCAGGGGCTGAGAGATACGCAGTATTTT. Translation gives CSVDGQGLRDTQYF.

This sequence joins TRBV28 and TRBJ1-2; 7 positions agree with TRBD1. The junction had 15 bases not matched to a gene; V was cut back by 5 bases and J by 12 bases. Germline V gene sequence: CDR1 MDHEN, CDR2 SYDVKM. This CDR3 has 14 residues. Here the CDR3 DNA reads TGTGCCAGCAGTCCCCCGACAGGGACTTATTGGGACACCTTC. This encodes CASSPPTGTYWDTF.

CDR3 DNA: TGTGCCTGGGAAAGACTAGCGGGGCGGTACAATGAGCAGTTCTTC. This gives the protein CAWERLAGRYNEQFF. The chain is built from TRBV30 and TRBJ2-1, with 11 bases lining up with TRBD2. CDR1 and CDR2 (germline): GTSNPN, SVGIG (reference sequence). V trimming: 5 bases; J trimming: 4 bases; junction bases outside the gene matches: 7. The CDR3 covers 15 residues. The whole variable domain, filled in from reference TRBV30 and TRBJ2-1, reads SQTIHQWPATLVQPVGSPLSLECTVEGTSNPNLYWYRQAAGRGLQLLFYSVGIGQISSEVPQNLSASRPQDRQFILSSKKLLLSDSGFYLCAWERLAGRYNEQFFGPGTRLTVL.

About this clone itself: This sample includes further DNA sequences coding for the same CDR3. This rearrangement joins TRBV6-5 to TRBJ2-5; D is uncertain. Germline V gene sequence: CDR1 MNHEY, CDR2 SVGAGI. V lost 0 bases and J lost 1, with 6 bases in between. The CDR3 covers 14 residues. The CDR3 bases are TGTGCCAGCAGTTACTCTTCCACCCAAGAGACCCAGTACTTC. As protein: CASSYSSTQETQYF.